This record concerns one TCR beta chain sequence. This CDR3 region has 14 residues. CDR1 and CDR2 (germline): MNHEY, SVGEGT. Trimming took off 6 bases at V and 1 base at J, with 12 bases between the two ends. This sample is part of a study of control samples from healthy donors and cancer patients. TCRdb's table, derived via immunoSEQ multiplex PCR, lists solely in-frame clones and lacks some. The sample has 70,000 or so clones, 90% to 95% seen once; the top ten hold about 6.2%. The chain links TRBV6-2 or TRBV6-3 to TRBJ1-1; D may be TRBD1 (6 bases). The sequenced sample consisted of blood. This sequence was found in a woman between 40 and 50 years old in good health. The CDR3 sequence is CASSHQGWNTEAFF. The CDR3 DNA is TGTGCCAGCAGCCACCAGGGGTGGAACACTGAAGCTTTCTTT.